This entry lists 24 T cell receptor beta chains sequenced from one sample in a study of T-cell memory formation after mild COVID-19. TCRdb reprocessed the 5' RACE reads with MiXCR, giving one entry per CDR3 protein. The table records about 500,000 distinct CDR3 sequences, roughly 20% of them present only once. The sequencing input was PBMCs or a T cell subset sorted from them (not recorded which). These receptors all stem from an adult woman who had mild COVID-19 (a few samples of this study predate the infection). Cell type and time point are not known.

The V call is TRBV5-1, the J call TRBJ2-7, with D possibly being TRBD1 or TRBD2 (5 bases each). The CDR3 is 14 residues long. Germline lookup yields CDR1 SGHRS and CDR2 YFSETQ. Trimming stripped 4 bases from V and 2 bases from J, with 13 bases between. In DNA, the CDR3 is TGCGCCAGCAGCCTGACGGGGCGGCCCTACGAGCAGTACTTC. Amino acid sequence: CASSLTGRPYEQYF.

The chain has TRBV7-9 and TRBJ2-7; 8 bases fit TRBD1. Germline V gives CDR1 SEHNR, CDR2 FQNEAQ (reference sequence). The CDR3 is 13 amino acids. J gave up 6 bases and V 5 bases, and 6 bases lay outside the gene matches. The CDR3 protein is CASSEGTGIEQYF. In nucleotides, the CDR3 is TGTGCCAGCAGCGAGGGGACAGGCATCGAGCAGTACTTC.

The rearrangement links TRBV7-8 to TRBJ1-1; D gene unclear. Germline loops: CDR1 SGHVS, CDR2 FQNEAQ. V dropped 6 bases and J dropped 3 bases, with 17 bases sitting between them. This CDR3 comprises 15 residues. The CDR3 DNA is TGTGCCAGCAGAAACAGCGTTCATTTGGACACTGAAGCTTTCTTT. This translates into CASRNSVHLDTEAFF.

This clonotype was seen a few times. The CDR3 DNA reads as TGTGCCTTACGGATAAGTAACTATGGCTACACCTTC. Its protein is CALRISNYGYTF. The chain links TRBV30 to TRBJ1-2, with D unclear. The CDR3 sequence is 12 residues long. With 7 bases removed from V and 1 base from J, the gap between germline ends came to 10 bases. The germline CDR1 and CDR2 sequences are GTSNPN and SVGIG (reference sequence).

The V call is TRBV9, the J call TRBJ2-1, with D possibly being TRBD1 (6 bases). The CDR3 is 15 amino acids. V was cut by 1 base and J by 9 bases, with 17 bases left in between. Germline CDR1 and CDR2: SGDLS and YYNGEE. CDR3 nucleotides: TGTGCCAGCAGCGTACCGGGACCTCTAGGGGGTGAGCAGTTCTTC. Protein: CASSVPGPLGGEQFF.

The chain couples TRBV6-5 to TRBJ1-2; the D gene is possibly TRBD1 (5 bases). The CDR3 length is 15 residues. CDR1 and CDR2 from the germline V gene are MNHEY and SVGAGI. V was pared by 0 bases and J by 4 bases, with 12 bases between. CDR3 bases: TGTGCCAGCAGTTACTCGAGGGGCCGGGTCTATGGCTACACCTTC. It is translated as CASSYSRGRVYGYTF.

This clonotype was counted a few times. The gene calls are TRBV7-2 and TRBJ2-1, with D uncertain. V gave up 2 bases and J gave up 3 bases, with 8 bases separating them. CDR1 SGHTA and CDR2 FQGNSA come from the germline V gene. There are 14 residues in the CDR3. The CDR3 spells CASSLQEYYNEQFF. As DNA, the CDR3 is TGTGCCAGCAGCTTACAGGAGTACTACAATGAGCAGTTCTTC.

This clonotype has a handful of counts. V and J are TRBV7-9 and TRBJ2-2; 8 nucleotides match TRBD1. Germline trimming cut 5 bases from V and 4 bases from J; bases unmatched to any gene: 6. Germline CDR1 and CDR2: SEHNR and FQNEAQ (reference sequence). The CDR3 has 15 residues. As DNA, the CDR3 is TGTGCCAGCAGCCTCACAGGGGGTTTCACCGGGGAGCTGTTTTTT. Translating it yields CASSLTGGFTGELFF.

This clonotype came up many times. The chain uses TRBV20-1 and TRBJ1-2; possibly TRBD1 for D (6 bases). CDR1 and CDR2 from the germline V gene are DFQATT and SNEGSKA (reference sequence). Between the trimmed V and J ends, which lost 0 bases and 6 bases, there was a span of 14 bases. The CDR3 length is 14 residues. The CDR3 loop is CSARDSNREDGYTF. In DNA form, the CDR3 reads TGCAGTGCTAGAGATAGTAACAGGGAAGATGGCTACACCTTC.

This clonotype has just a few counts. The chain recombines TRBV5-5 with TRBJ2-7; tentative D call: TRBD1 (5 bases). V dropped 4 bases and J dropped 5 bases, with 16 bases sitting between them. CDR3 length: 14 residues. Per germline, CDR1 SGHKS and CDR2 YYEKEE (reference sequence). CDR3 sequence reads: CASSDFRDFHEQYF. The CDR3 bases are TGTGCCAGCAGCGATTTCAGGGATTTCCACGAGCAGTACTTC.

V is TRBV4-2 and J is TRBJ2-2; 8 bases line up with TRBD1. V trimming: 3 bases; J trimming: 1 base; junction bases outside the gene matches: 1. Germline V gives CDR1 LGHNA, CDR2 YNFKEQ. There are 15 residues in the CDR3. The CDR3 reads CASSHRGRNTGELFF. The CDR3, as DNA: TGTGCCAGCAGCCACAGGGGGCGGAACACCGGGGAGCTGTTTTTT.

The genes are TRBV7-9 and TRBJ1-1; maybe TRBD1 (5 bases). Deletions cut 6 bases from V and 0 bases from J, with 11 bases between. Germline V CDR1 and CDR2: SEHNR, FQNEAQ (reference sequence). CDR3 length: 14 residues. CDR3 DNA sequence: TGTGCCAGCAGTTTGTGGGGGGTGAACACTGAAGCTTTCTTT. This gives the protein CASSLWGVNTEAFF.

Only a few counts were recorded for this clonotype. CDR3 DNA sequence: TGTGCCAGCAGTTTTTCCACATCAAGCCATGAGCAGTTCTTC. The encoded protein is CASSFSTSSHEQFF. This chain uses TRBV12-3 or TRBV12-4 with TRBJ2-1, with D unclear. V was clipped by 3 bases and J by 8 bases, with 14 bases between them. CDR3 length equals 14 residues.

This clonotype was counted between two and nine times. The rearrangement uses TRBV7-2 and TRBJ1-2; the match to TRBD1 covers 9 bases. The CDR3 has 15 residues. Per the germline V gene, CDR1 is SGHTA and CDR2 is FQGNSA. V dropped 3 bases and J dropped 6; count of bases not matched to a gene: 8. The CDR3: CASSFWPGQGDGYTF. CDR3 DNA sequence: TGTGCCAGCAGCTTCTGGCCGGGACAGGGCGATGGCTACACCTTC. Combining the CDR3 with reference TRBV7-2 and TRBJ1-2 gives the whole variable domain GAGVSQSPSNKVTEKGKDVELRCDPISGHTALYWYRQSLGQGLEFLIYFQGNSAPDKSGLPSDRFSAERTGGSVSTLTIQRTQQEDSAVYLCASSFWPGQGDGYTFGSGTRLTVV.

This clonotype was observed a handful of times. V and J are TRBV20-1 and TRBJ1-1; D is unclear. The CDR3 has 13 residues. Deletions cut 6 bases from V and 1 base from J, with 12 bases between. Germline CDR1 reads DFQATT; CDR2 reads SNEGSKA (reference sequence). In DNA, the CDR3 is TGCAGTGCCAACCCAGACACGAACACTGAAGCTTTCTTT. Translated: CSANPDTNTEAFF.

This clonotype was found a few times. The chain is built from TRBV7-3 and TRBJ1-6; 9 bases fit TRBD1. Germline CDR1 reads SGHTA; CDR2 reads FQGTGA. After removal of 5 bases from V and 9 bases from J, the junction contained 5 bases not matched to a gene. This CDR3 spans 14 amino acids. CDR3 in amino acids: CASSRDRVGSPLHF. The DNA for the CDR3 is TGTGCCAGCAGCCGGGACAGGGTGGGTTCACCCCTCCACTTT.

V is TRBV20-1 and J is TRBJ1-4; no reliable D call. This CDR3 has 15 residues. Trimming removed 3 bases from V and 6 bases from J, with 17 bases in between. Germline V CDR1 and CDR2: DFQATT, SNEGSKA (reference sequence). Here the CDR3 reads CSASSSQRADEKLFF. The CDR3 DNA is TGCAGTGCTAGCAGCAGCCAACGGGCGGATGAAAAACTGTTTTTT.

This clonotype has just a few counts. The rearrangement links TRBV20-1 to TRBJ2-3, with 8 bases identical to TRBD1. The junction had 10 bases not matched to a gene; V was cut back by 6 bases and J by 5 bases. Germline lookup yields CDR1 DFQATT and CDR2 SNEGSKA (reference sequence). The CDR3 covers 14 residues. Here the CDR3 DNA reads TGCAGTGCCCTTGGACAGGGTAAAATAGATACGCAGTATTTT. As protein: CSALGQGKIDTQYF.

This chain joins TRBV20-1 and TRBJ2-3, with 8 bases aligning to TRBD1. The V and J ends lost 6 bases and 3 bases, in that order; junction bases with no gene match: 8. This CDR3 is 14 amino acids long. The germline gives CDR1 DFQATT, CDR2 SNEGSKA (reference sequence). CDR3 nucleotide sequence: TGCAGTGCCTCCGGGACAGGAGGGACAGATACGCAGTATTTT. Encoded protein: CSASGTGGTDTQYF.

The chain combines TRBV27 with TRBJ1-5; 10 bases agree with TRBD1. The CDR3 covers 16 residues. The ends lost 6 bases at V and 7 bases at J; junction bases unmatched: 12. The V gene's germline CDR1 is MNHEY and CDR2 SMNVEV (reference sequence). The CDR3 DNA is TGTGCCAGCAGAAACCGACCGGGACAGGGGAACCAGCCCCAGCATTTT. Amino acid sequence: CASRNRPGQGNQPQHF.

The sample holds a few counts of this clonotype. V is TRBV4-2 and J is TRBJ2-5; TRBD1 matches 8 bases. With 0 bases clipped from V and 1 base from J, the junction kept 4 bases outside the gene matches. Germline V gives CDR1 LGHNA, CDR2 YNFKEQ. The CDR3 is 16 residues long. CDR3 region: CASSQDGTGGQETQYF. Written as DNA, the CDR3 is TGTGCCAGCAGCCAAGATGGCACAGGGGGCCAAGAGACCCAGTACTTC.

This clonotype was seen a handful of times. The V call is TRBV20-1, the J call TRBJ2-5; perhaps TRBD2 as D (7 bases). The germline V gene encodes CDR1 DFQATT and CDR2 SNEGSKA (reference sequence). Trimming removed 6 bases at V and 5 bases at J, with 22 bases between. The CDR3 spans 15 residues. CDR3 DNA sequence: TGCAGTGCCCGCTGGGGAGGGGGGACCCGGGAGACCCAGTACTTC. It specifies CSARWGGGTRETQYF.

This clonotype was counted only a few times. The chain employs TRBV7-8 and TRBJ1-5; possibly TRBD1 for D (5 bases). Trimming stripped 2 bases from V and 5 bases from J, with 19 bases between. The CDR3 sequence is 17 residues long. CDR1 and CDR2 (germline): SGHVS, FQNEAQ. Here the CDR3 reads CASSLTMGGRVDQPQHF. In nucleotides, the CDR3 is TGTGCCAGCAGCTTAACTATGGGCGGCAGGGTGGATCAGCCCCAGCATTTT.

The gene calls are TRBV10-3 and TRBJ1-1, with 7 bases identical to TRBD1. Per the germline V gene, CDR1 is ENHRY and CDR2 is SYGVKD. V gave up 2 bases and J gave up 1 base; unmatched junction bases: 7. The CDR3 sequence is 16 residues long. The CDR3 DNA reads as TGTGCCATCAGTGAGCCTCCGGGACAGCCGAACACTGAAGCTTTCTTT. Translated: CAISEPPGQPNTEAFF.